Sequencing of this T cell receptor (beta chain) was carried out in a study of blood T cell repertoires in COVID-19. Looking at the study overall: Nucleic acid was either cDNA or gDNA, and it came from T cells, B-cell-depleted T cells, or PBMCs.

The CDR3 runs 13 residues. Germline V CDR1 and CDR2: MNHEY, SVGAGI. Trimming took off 7 bases at V and 11 bases at J, with 21 bases between the two ends. This clone has a single count. In the original analysis: For nucleated cells, counts were estimated from reference gene primer amplification. Profiled with immunoSEQ multiplex PCR; TCRdb holds only in-frame clones, not every one. From that table come the V and J calls and clone size; the DNA was used to work out D and trimming. The table lists about 220,000 clones, 84% of them singletons, with roughly 5.3% in the top ten. The receptor was isolated from a woman between 55 and 75 years old who had recovered from COVID-19. The sequenced sample was peripheral blood. The chain carries TRBV6-5 and TRBJ2-7, with D possibly matching TRBD1 (7 bases). CDR3 amino acids: CASTLEGQLMKYF. CDR3 sequence (DNA): TGTGCCAGCACCCTGGAGGGACAGCTGATGAAGTACTTC.